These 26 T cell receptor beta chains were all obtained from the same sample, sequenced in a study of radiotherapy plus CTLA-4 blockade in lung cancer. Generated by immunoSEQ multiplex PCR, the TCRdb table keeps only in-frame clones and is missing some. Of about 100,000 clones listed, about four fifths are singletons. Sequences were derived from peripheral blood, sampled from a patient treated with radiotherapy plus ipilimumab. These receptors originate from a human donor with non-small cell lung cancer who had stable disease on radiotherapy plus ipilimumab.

The CDR3 here is CASNAQGYSNQPQHF. As DNA, the CDR3 is TGTGCCAGCAATGCACAGGGGTATAGCAATCAGCCCCAGCATTTT. The rearrangement joins TRBV6-1 to TRBJ1-5, with 7 bases aligning to TRBD1. The germline CDR1 and CDR2 sequences are MNHNS and SASEGT. The CDR3 is made up of 15 amino acids. The ends lost 7 bases at V and 0 bases at J; junction bases unmatched: 6.

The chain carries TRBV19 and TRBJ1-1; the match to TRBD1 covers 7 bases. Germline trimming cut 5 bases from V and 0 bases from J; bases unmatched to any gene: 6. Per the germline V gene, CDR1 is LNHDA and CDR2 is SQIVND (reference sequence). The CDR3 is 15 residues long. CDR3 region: CASSSRGQMNTEAFF. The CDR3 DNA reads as TGTGCCAGTAGTTCCAGGGGACAGATGAACACTGAAGCTTTCTTT. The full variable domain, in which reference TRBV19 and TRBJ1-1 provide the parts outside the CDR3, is DGGITQSPKYLFRKEGQNVTLSCEQNLNHDAMYWYRQDPGQGLRLIYYSQIVNDFQKGDIAEGYSVSREKKESFPLTVTSAQKNPTAFYLCASSSRGQMNTEAFFGQGTRLTVV.

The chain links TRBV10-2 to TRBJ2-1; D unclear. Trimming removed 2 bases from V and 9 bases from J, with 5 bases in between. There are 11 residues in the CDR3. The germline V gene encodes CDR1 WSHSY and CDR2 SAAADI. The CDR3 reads CASSEDGEQFF. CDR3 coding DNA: TGCGCCAGCAGTGAGGATGGTGAGCAGTTCTTC.

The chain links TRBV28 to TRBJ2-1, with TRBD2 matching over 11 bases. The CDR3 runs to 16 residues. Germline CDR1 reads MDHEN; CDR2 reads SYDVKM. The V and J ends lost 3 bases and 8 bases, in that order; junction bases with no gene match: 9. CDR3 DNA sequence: TGTGCCAGCAGTTTCCCCATAGCGGGGGGGCCATATGAGCAGTTCTTC. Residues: CASSFPIAGGPYEQFF.

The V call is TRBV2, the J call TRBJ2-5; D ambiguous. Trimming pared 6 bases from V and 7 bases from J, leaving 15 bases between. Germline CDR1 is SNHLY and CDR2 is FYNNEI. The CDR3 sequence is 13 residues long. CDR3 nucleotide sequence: TGTGCCAGCAGGAAGGACCGCTCTGGGACCCAGTACTTC. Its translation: CASRKDRSGTQYF.

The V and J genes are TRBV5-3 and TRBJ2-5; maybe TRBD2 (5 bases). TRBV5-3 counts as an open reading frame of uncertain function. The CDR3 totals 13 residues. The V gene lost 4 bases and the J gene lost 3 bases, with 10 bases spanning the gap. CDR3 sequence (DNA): TGTGCCAGAAGCCGACGGGGAGAAGAGACCCAGTACTTC. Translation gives CARSRRGEETQYF.

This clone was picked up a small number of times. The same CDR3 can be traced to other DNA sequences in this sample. The chain's CDR3 is CSVANIGEKLFF. DNA of the CDR3: TGCAGCGTTGCGAACATAGGGGAAAAACTGTTTTTT. This rearrangement joins TRBV29-1 to TRBJ1-4; D gene unclear. The germline V and J ends were trimmed by 4 bases and 8 bases, with 11 bases remaining between them. CDR3 length equals 12 residues. Germline V CDR1 and CDR2: SQVTM, ANQGSEA.

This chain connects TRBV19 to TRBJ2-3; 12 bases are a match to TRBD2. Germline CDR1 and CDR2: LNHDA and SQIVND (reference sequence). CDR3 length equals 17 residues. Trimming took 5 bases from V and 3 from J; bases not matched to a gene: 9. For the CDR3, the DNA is TGTGCCAGTAGTCAATCTAGCGGGGGGGTGGTGACAGATACGCAGTATTTT. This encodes CASSQSSGGVVTDTQYF.

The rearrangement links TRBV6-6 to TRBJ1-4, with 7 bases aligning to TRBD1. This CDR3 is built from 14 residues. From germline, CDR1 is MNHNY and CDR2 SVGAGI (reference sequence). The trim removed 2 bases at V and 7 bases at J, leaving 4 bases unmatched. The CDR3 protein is CASSYRGGGEKLFF. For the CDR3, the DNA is TGTGCCAGCAGTTACAGAGGGGGCGGTGAAAAACTGTTTTTT.

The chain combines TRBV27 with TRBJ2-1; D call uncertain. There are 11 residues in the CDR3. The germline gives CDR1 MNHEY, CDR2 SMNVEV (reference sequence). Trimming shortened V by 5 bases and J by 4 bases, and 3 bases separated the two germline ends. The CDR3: CASSRYNEQFF. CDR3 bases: TGTGCCAGCAGTCGTTACAATGAGCAGTTCTTC.

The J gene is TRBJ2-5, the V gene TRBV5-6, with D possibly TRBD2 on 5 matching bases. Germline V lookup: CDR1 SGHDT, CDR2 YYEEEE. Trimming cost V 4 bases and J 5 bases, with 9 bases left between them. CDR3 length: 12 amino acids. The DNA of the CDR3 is TGTGCCAGCAGCATCCGGAGGGAGACCCAGTACTTC. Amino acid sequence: CASSIRRETQYF.

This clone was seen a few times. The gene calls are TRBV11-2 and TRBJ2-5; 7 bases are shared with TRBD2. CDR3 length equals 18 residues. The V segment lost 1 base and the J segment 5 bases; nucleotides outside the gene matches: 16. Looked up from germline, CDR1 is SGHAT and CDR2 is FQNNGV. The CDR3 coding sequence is TGTGCCAGCAGCTTAGGCTCCTCTAGCGGTCTCCGCCGGGAGACCCAGTACTTC. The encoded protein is CASSLGSSSGLRRETQYF.

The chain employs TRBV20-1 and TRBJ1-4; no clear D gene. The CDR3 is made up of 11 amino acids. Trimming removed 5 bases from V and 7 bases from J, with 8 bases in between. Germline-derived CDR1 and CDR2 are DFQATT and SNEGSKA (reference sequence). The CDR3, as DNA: TGCAGTGCTCCGGACGGTGAAAAACTGTTTTTT. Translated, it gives CSAPDGEKLFF.

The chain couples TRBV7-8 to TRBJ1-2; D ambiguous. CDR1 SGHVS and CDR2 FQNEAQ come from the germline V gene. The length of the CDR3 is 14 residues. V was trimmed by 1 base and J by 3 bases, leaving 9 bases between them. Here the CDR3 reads CASSLGRQDYGYTF. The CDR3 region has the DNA TGTGCCAGCAGCTTAGGGCGGCAGGACTATGGCTACACCTTC.

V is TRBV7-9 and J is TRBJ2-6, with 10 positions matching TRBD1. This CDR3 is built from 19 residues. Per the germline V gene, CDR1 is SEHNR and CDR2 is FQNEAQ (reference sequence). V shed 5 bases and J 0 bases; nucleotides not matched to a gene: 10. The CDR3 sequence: CASSQGQGRYDSGANVLTF. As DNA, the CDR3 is TGTGCCAGCAGCCAGGGACAGGGGAGGTATGACTCTGGGGCCAACGTCCTGACTTTC.

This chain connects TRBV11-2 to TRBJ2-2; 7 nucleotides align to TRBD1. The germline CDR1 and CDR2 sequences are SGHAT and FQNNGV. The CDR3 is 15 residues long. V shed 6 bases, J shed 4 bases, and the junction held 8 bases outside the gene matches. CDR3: CASRTGSTSTGELFF. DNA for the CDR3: TGTGCCAGCAGGACAGGGTCTACGAGCACCGGGGAGCTGTTTTTT.

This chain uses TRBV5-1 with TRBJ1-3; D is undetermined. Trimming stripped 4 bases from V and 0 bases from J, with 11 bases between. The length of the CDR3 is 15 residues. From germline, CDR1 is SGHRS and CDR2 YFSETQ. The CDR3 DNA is TGCGCCAGCAGCCAGGACCCGAGCTCTGGAAACACCATATATTTT. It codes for CASSQDPSSGNTIYF.

CDR3 sequence (DNA): TGTGCCAGTATTTCCCAGGGAGCCACTGAAGCTTTCTTT. Protein: CASISQGATEAFF. The chain couples TRBV19 to TRBJ1-1; maybe TRBD1 (5 bases). V was pared by 7 bases and J by 4 bases, with 13 bases between. Germline-derived CDR1 and CDR2 are LNHDA and SQIVND (reference sequence). CDR3 length: 13 amino acids.

The CDR3 DNA is TGTGCCAGCAGTTCCGTAGCGGTCCCATCCTACGAGCAGTACTTC. Its translation: CASSSVAVPSYEQYF. J is TRBJ2-7 and V is TRBV6-6; maybe TRBD2 (6 bases). The CDR3 loop spans 15 amino acids. V was cut by 4 bases and J by 1 base, with 14 bases left in between. The V gene's germline CDR1 is MNHNY and CDR2 SVGAGI (reference sequence).

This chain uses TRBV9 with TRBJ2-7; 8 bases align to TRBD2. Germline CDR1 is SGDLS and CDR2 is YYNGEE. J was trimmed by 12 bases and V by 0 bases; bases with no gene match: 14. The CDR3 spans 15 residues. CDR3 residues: CASSVGSGRGGPAYF. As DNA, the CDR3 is TGTGCCAGCAGCGTAGGATCTGGACGGGGGGGACCTGCGTACTTC. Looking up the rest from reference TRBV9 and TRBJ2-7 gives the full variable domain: DSGVTQTPKHLITATGQRVTLRCSPRSGDLSVYWYQQSLDQGLQFLIQYYNGEERAKGNILERFSAQQFPDLHSELNLSSLELGDSALYFCASSVGSGRGGPAYFGPGTRLTVT.

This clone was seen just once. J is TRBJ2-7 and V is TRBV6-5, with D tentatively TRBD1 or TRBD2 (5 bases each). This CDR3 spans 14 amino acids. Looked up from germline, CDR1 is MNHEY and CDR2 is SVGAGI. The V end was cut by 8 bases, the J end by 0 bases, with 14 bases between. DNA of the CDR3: TGTGCCAGCTCAACGGGGCAGAGCTCCTACGAGCAGTACTTC. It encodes CASSTGQSSYEQYF.

Here the CDR3 reads CAWSALGGPAYEQYF. The CDR3 DNA sequence: TGTGCCTGGAGTGCCCTAGGGGGACCGGCCTACGAGCAGTACTTC. This chain connects TRBV30 to TRBJ2-7; tentative D call: TRBD1 (6 bases). The CDR3 has 15 residues. V gave up 1 base and J gave up 2 bases, with 15 bases separating them. Germline V gene lookup returns CDR1 GTSNPN and CDR2 SVGIG (reference sequence).

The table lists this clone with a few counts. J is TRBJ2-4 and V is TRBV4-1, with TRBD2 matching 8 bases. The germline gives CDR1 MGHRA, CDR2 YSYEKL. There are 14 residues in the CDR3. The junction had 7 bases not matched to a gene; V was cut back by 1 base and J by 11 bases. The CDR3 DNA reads TGCGCCAGCAGCCAAGTGCCGGGGGGGGGTTTTCAGTACTTC. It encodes CASSQVPGGGFQYF.

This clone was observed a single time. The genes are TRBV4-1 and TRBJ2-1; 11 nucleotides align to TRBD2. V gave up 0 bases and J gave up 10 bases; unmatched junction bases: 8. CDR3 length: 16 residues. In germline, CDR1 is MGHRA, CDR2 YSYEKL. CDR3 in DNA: TGCGCCAGCAGCCAAGACTCACTAGCGGGAGTGGGGGAGCAGTTCTTC. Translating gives CASSQDSLAGVGEQFF.

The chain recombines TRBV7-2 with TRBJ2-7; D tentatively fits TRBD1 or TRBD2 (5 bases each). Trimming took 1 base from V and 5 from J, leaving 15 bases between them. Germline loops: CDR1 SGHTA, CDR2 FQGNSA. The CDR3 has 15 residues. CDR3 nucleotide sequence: TGTGCCAGCAGCTTAGGGGGACGGGCCATCCACGAGCAGTACTTC. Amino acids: CASSLGGRAIHEQYF.

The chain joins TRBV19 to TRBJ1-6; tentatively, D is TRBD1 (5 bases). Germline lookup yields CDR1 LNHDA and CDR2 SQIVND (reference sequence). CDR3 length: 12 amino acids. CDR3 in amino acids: CATKEGNSPLHF. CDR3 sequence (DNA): TGTGCTACAAAGGAGGGGAATTCACCCCTCCACTTT.